Below, 14 T cell receptor beta chains from the same sample are listed, as sequenced in a study of CD8 T cells in ankylosing spondylitis. TCRdb passed the 5' RACE reads through MiXCR, listing each CDR3 protein once. The data contain around 150,000 distinct CDR3 sequences, approximately 44% of them singletons. Input material: synovial fluid, either unsorted or a sorted T cell fraction (not recorded which). These receptors were obtained from a male donor with ankylosing spondylitis.

This clonotype came up a few times. The chain links TRBV6-2 or TRBV6-3 to TRBJ2-7; TRBD2 matches 15 bases. The germline gives CDR1 MNHEY, CDR2 SVGEGT. The V segment lost 4 bases and the J segment 2 bases; nucleotides outside the gene matches: 12. This CDR3 is 19 amino acids long. For the CDR3, the DNA is TGTGCCAGCAGTTCCCCCCCTGGGACTAGCGGGGGGCCGGCCTACGAGCAGTACTTC. Its translation is CASSSPPGTSGGPAYEQYF.

This rearrangement joins TRBV9 to TRBJ2-2, with 9 bases fitting TRBD2. J gave up 4 bases and V 4 bases, and 11 bases lay outside the gene matches. Germline assignment: CDR1 SGDLS and CDR2 YYNGEE. The CDR3 extends over 17 amino acids. The CDR3 DNA is TGTGCCAGCAGCCCCTTCTGGGCGGGAGGGCCCACCGGGGAGCTGTTTTTT. Amino acid sequence: CASSPFWAGGPTGELFF.

This clonotype showed up many times. The V and J genes are TRBV2 and TRBJ2-1; TRBD1 might be the D (6 bases). There are 19 residues in the CDR3. The V and J ends lost 0 bases and 0 bases respectively, with 18 bases between them. Per the germline V gene, CDR1 is SNHLY and CDR2 is FYNNEI. CDR3 protein: CASSEAPRLGDNSYNEQFF. The CDR3 DNA follows: TGTGCCAGCAGTGAAGCGCCCCGATTGGGGGACAACTCCTACAATGAGCAGTTCTTC.

This clonotype was observed a handful of times. The rearrangement joins TRBV7-3 to TRBJ2-3; D gene ambiguous. The CDR3 covers 13 residues. CDR1 is SGHTA and CDR2 is FQGTGA in the germline V gene. With 1 base removed from V and 4 bases from J, the gap between germline ends came to 6 bases. In DNA form, the CDR3 reads TGTGCCAGCAGCTTAATCAGCGCAGATACGCAGTATTTT. Amino acid sequence: CASSLISADTQYF. The whole variable domain, filled in from reference TRBV7-3 and TRBJ2-3, reads GAGVSQTPSNKVTEKGKYVELRCDPISGHTALYWYRQSLGQGPEFLIYFQGTGAADDSGLPNDRFFAVRPEGSVSTLKIQRTERGDSAVYLCASSLISADTQYFGPGTRLTVL.

The chain uses TRBV13 and TRBJ2-1, with D perhaps matching TRBD1 or TRBD2 (5 bases each). This CDR3 has 14 amino acids. Germline-derived CDR1 and CDR2 are PRHDT and FYEKMQ (reference sequence). V was trimmed by 0 bases and J by 9 bases, leaving 12 bases between them. The DNA for the CDR3 is TGTGCCAGCAGCTTAGGGGGGGTCGGGGTTGAGCAGTTCTTC. This gives the protein CASSLGGVGVEQFF.

This clonotype was found many times. The chain joins TRBV11-2 to TRBJ1-1; the D gene is possibly TRBD1 (6 bases). V lost 4 bases, J lost 0 bases, and 21 bases lay in between. This CDR3 is 18 amino acids long. CDR1 and CDR2 (germline): SGHAT, FQNNGV. The DNA of the CDR3 is TGTGCCAGCAGCTACCCCGATACGGGGGCTCAGATGAACACTGAAGCTTTCTTT. Its protein is CASSYPDTGAQMNTEAFF.

This clonotype was counted ten times or more. The V and J genes are TRBV27 and TRBJ2-3, with 8 bases fitting TRBD2. The V segment lost 8 bases and the J segment 4 bases; nucleotides outside the gene matches: 11. Germline V gives CDR1 MNHEY, CDR2 SMNVEV (reference sequence). This CDR3 comprises 15 residues. CDR3 residues: CASYGYTGGSDTQYF. The DNA of the CDR3 is TGTGCCAGCTATGGTTACACGGGGGGGTCAGATACGCAGTATTTT.

V and J are TRBV10-1 and TRBJ2-5; TRBD2 matches at 7 bases. This CDR3 has 16 amino acids. The germline V gene has CDR1 WNHNN and CDR2 SYGVQD (reference sequence). Trimming took 3 bases from V and 5 from J; bases not matched to a gene: 12. Here the CDR3 reads CASSEASGTAEETQYF. The CDR3 bases are TGCGCCAGCAGTGAAGCTAGCGGAACCGCGGAGGAGACCCAGTACTTC.

This clonotype was recorded at least ten times. The chain couples TRBV9 to TRBJ1-2; no clear D. The V end lost 2 bases, the J end lost 7 bases, and 9 bases lay between the germline ends. This CDR3 is built from 12 residues. The germline V gene has CDR1 SGDLS and CDR2 YYNGEE. CDR3 DNA: TGTGCCAGCAGCGTCGGAAAGGGTGGCTACACCTTC. It is translated as CASSVGKGGYTF.

This rearrangement joins TRBV12-3 or TRBV12-4 to TRBJ2-2; 16 bases map to TRBD2. The CDR3 is 17 amino acids. Losses at the gene ends were 1 base for V and 6 bases for J; bases not matched to a gene: 2. The CDR3 loop reads CASSLGGLAGGPGELFF. The CDR3 nucleotides are TGTGCCAGCAGTTTAGGGGGACTAGCGGGAGGGCCCGGGGAGCTGTTTTTT.

This clonotype was picked up a small number of times. This chain links TRBV7-8 with TRBJ2-1; no reliable D call. The CDR3 is made up of 15 amino acids. Trimming left V 5 bases short and J 0 bases short, with 11 bases between. The germline V gene encodes CDR1 SGHVS and CDR2 FQNEAQ. The CDR3 spells CASSIRASSYNEQFF. Written as DNA, the CDR3 is TGTGCCAGCAGCATCCGGGCCAGCTCCTACAATGAGCAGTTCTTC.

The rearrangement joins TRBV3-1 to TRBJ2-3; 8 nucleotides agree with TRBD2. This CDR3 is 20 amino acids long. The J segment lost 1 base and the V segment lost 4 bases, leaving 19 bases of the junction unmatched. CDR1 and CDR2 (germline): LGHDT, YNNKEL (reference sequence). Here the CDR3 DNA reads TGTGCCAGCAGCCCCGGACTAGCCCCAGGGGAACGTACCCGCACAGATACGCAGTATTTT. It is translated as CASSPGLAPGERTRTDTQYF.

The rearrangement uses TRBV27 and TRBJ1-1; 7 bases map to TRBD1. V lost 6 bases, J lost 0 bases, and 10 bases stayed unmatched. There are 16 residues in the CDR3. The germline gives CDR1 MNHEY, CDR2 SMNVEV (reference sequence). This chain's CDR3 is CASRTLLGGMNTEAFF. CDR3 in DNA: TGTGCCAGCAGAACCCTCCTAGGGGGCATGAACACTGAAGCTTTCTTT.

V is TRBV4-1 and J is TRBJ1-2; D gene uncertain. V lost 0 bases to trimming and J lost 4 bases, with 15 bases between them. CDR1 and CDR2 (germline): MGHRA, YSYEKL. The CDR3 covers 16 residues. The chain's CDR3 is CASSQDRESSFYGYTF. The CDR3 DNA reads as TGCGCCAGCAGCCAAGATCGCGAGTCCTCTTTCTATGGCTACACCTTC.